This TCR beta chain was sequenced during a study of shared clonotypes between healthy human individuals. This table comes from immunoSEQ multiplex PCR, and its TCRdb copy is limited to in-frame clones, with some not included. The sample includes about 110,000 clones, around 64% of them seen just once. CDR1 is SGHTS, CDR2 YDEGEE, per germline. This CDR3 comprises 14 residues. V shed 0 bases and J shed 0 bases, with 7 bases lying between them. This clonotype originated in a woman aged 30 to 39 in good health. This chain joins TRBV5-8 and TRBJ2-7, with unresolved D. Sequenced material: memory CD8+ T cells sorted from blood. As for subset: CD45RO+ cells pooled with CCR7-negative TemRA cells. CDR3 coding DNA: TGTGCCAGCAGCTTGGCCCCCCCCTCCTACGAGCAGTACTTC. The encoded protein is CASSLAPPSYEQYF. Full variable domain (outside the CDR3, taken from reference TRBV5-8 and TRBJ2-7): EAGVTQSPTHLIKTRGQQATLRCSPISGHTSVYWYQQALGLGLQFLLWYDEGEERNRGNFPPRFSGRQFPNYSSELNVNALELEDSALYLCASSLAPPSYEQYFGPGTRLTVT.